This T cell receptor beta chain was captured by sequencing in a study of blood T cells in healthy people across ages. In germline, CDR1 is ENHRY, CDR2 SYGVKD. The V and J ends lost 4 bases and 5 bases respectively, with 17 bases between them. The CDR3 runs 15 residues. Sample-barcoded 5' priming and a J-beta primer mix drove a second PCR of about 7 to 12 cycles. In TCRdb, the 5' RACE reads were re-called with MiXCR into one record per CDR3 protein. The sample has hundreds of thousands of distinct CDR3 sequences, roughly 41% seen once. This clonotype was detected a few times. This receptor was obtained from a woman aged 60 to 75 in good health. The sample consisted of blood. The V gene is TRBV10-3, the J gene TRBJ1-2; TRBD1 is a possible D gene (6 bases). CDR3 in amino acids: CAISGGAWGPYGYTF. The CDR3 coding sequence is TGTGCCATCAGTGGGGGGGCCTGGGGGCCTTATGGCTACACCTTC.